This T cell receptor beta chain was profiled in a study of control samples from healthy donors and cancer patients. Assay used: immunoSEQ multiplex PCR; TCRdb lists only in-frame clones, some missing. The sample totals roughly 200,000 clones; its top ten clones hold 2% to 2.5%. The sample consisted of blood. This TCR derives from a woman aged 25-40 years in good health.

The chain's CDR3 is CASSVFDRGTDTQYF. The CDR3, as DNA: TGTGCCAGCAGCGTATTCGACAGGGGCACAGATACGCAGTATTTT. The chain recombines TRBV9 with TRBJ2-3; 7 positions agree with TRBD1. V trimming: 1 base; J trimming: 1 base; junction bases outside the gene matches: 3. Germline CDR1 SGDLS, CDR2 YYNGEE. The CDR3 is 15 amino acids.